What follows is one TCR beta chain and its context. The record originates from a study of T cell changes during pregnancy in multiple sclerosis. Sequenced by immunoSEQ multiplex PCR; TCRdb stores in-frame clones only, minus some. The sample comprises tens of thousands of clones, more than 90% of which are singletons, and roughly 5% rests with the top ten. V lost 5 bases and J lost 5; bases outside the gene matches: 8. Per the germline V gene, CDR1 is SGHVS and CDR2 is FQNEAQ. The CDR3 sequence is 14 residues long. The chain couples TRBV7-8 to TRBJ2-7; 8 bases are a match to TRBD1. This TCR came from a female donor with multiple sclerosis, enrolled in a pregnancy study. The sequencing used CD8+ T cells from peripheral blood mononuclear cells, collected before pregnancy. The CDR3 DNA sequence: TGTGCCAGCAGCCCGGGCAGGGGGCGCGACGAGCAGTACTTC. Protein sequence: CASSPGRGRDEQYF.